This T cell receptor beta chain was profiled in a study of OX40 agonist ivuxolimab in advanced cancers. This CDR3 comprises 13 residues. Per the germline V gene, CDR1 is SNHLY and CDR2 is FYNNEI. The V end lost 2 bases, the J end lost 7 bases, and 9 bases lay between the germline ends. Comments on this clone: Its antigen is as yet unknown.

Profiled with immunoSEQ multiplex PCR; TCRdb holds only in-frame clones, not every one. Here the sample spans about 62,000 clones, 88% being singletons. Points from the study as a whole: The work left the antigen specificity of expanded peripheral T cells undetermined.

V usage is TRBV2 and J usage is TRBJ2-1, with D possibly being TRBD1 (5 bases). The TCR sequence derives from an adult with an advanced solid tumor such as melanoma, head and neck, liver or kidney cancer. Sequenced material: CD4+ or CD8+ T cells sorted from blood, taken in a trial of the OX40 agonist ivuxolimab. For the CDR3, the DNA is TGTGCCAGCAGTGAAAGTAGGGGTAATGAGCAGTTCTTC. Its translation is CASSESRGNEQFF. Based on the CDR3 plus reference TRBV2 and TRBJ2-1, the full variable domain is EPEVTQTPSHQVTQMGQEVILRCVPISNHLYFYWYRQILGQKVEFLVSFYNNEISEKSEIFDDQFSVERPDGSNFTLKIRSTKLEDSAMYFCASSESRGNEQFFGPGTRLTVL.